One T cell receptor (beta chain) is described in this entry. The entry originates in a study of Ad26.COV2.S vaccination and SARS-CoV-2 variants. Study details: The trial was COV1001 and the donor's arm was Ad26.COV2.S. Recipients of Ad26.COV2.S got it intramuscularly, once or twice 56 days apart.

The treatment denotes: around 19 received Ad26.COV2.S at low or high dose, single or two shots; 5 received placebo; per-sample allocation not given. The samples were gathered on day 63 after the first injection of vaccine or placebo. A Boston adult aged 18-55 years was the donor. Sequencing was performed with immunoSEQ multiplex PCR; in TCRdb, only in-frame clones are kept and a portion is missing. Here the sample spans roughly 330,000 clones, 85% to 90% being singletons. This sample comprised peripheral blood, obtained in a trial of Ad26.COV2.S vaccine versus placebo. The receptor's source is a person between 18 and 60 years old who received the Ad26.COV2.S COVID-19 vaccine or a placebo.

The DNA of the CDR3 is TGTGCCAGTAGTATAGGGGGACAGTCATCGCGGTACGTC. The encoded protein is CASSIGGQSSRYV. The J gene is TRBJ2-7, the V gene TRBV19, with 7 bases lining up with TRBD1. After removal of 1 base from V and 12 bases from J, the junction contained 9 bases not matched to a gene. The CDR3 extends over 13 amino acids. CDR1 is LNHDA and CDR2 is SQIVND in the germline V gene (reference sequence).